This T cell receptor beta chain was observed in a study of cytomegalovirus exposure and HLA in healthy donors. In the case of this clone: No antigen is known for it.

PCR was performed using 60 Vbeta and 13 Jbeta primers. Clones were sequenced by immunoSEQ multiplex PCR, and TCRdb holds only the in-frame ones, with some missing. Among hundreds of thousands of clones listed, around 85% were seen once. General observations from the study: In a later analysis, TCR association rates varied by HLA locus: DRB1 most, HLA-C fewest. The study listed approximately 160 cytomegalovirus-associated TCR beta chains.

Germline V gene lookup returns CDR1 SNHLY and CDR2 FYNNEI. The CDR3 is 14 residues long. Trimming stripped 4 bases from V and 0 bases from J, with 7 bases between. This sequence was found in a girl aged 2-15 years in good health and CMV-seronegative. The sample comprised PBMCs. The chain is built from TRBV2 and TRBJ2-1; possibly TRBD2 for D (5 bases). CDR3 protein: CASSGGYSYNEQFF. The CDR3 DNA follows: TGTGCCAGCAGTGGCGGGTACTCCTACAATGAGCAGTTCTTC.